This record concerns one T cell receptor (beta chain) sequence. As to time point: pretreatment peripheral blood. Assay used: immunoSEQ multiplex PCR; TCRdb lists only in-frame clones, some missing. Of more than 75,000 clones in the sample, 84% are singletons; the top ten hold around 2%. This specimen comes from a study of PD-L1 blockade in urothelial cancer. J gave up 4 bases and V 0 bases, and 3 bases lay outside the gene matches. Germline V gives CDR1 MRHNA, CDR2 SNTAGT. The CDR3 runs 16 residues. The source is a man aged 60 to 69 with urothelial cancer. The material was PBMCs, obtained around atezolizumab (anti-PD-L1) treatment. This chain connects TRBV6-4 to TRBJ2-1, with TRBD2 matching 10 bases. CDR3 bases: TGTGCCAGCAGTGACTCGGGAGCGGGAGGGTACAATGAGCAGTTCTTC. Protein sequence: CASSDSGAGGYNEQFF.